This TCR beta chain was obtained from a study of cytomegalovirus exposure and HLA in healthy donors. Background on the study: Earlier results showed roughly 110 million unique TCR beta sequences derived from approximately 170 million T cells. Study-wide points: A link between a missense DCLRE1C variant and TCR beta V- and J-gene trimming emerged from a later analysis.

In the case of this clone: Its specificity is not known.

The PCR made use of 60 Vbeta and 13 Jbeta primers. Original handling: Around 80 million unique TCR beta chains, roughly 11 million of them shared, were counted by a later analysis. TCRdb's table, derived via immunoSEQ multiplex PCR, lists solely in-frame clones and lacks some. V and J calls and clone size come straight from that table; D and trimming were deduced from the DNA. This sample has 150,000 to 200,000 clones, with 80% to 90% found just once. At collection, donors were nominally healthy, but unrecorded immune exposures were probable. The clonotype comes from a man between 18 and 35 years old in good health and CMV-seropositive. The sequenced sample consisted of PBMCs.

DNA for the CDR3: TGTGCCAGCTCGCGGGACAGGGGGCACTATGGCTACACCTTC. It translates to CASSRDRGHYGYTF. The chain combines TRBV18 with TRBJ1-2, with 12 nucleotides matching TRBD1. V shed 6 bases, J shed 3 bases, and the junction held 2 bases outside the gene matches. This CDR3 contains 14 residues. Germline CDR1 reads KGHSH; CDR2 reads LQKENI.